A selection of T cell receptor beta chains follows, all from one sample in a study of beta chain features in type 1 diabetes. Libraries were prepared by immunoSEQ multiplex PCR; TCRdb keeps only in-frame clonotypes and omits some of them. Of about 210,000 clones listed, roughly a tenth are singletons. Sequenced sample: central memory CD4+ T cells from blood. These receptors came from a man between 18 and 29 years old in good health. Both conserved end residues are part of each CDR3. A D gene is named only where the DNA matches it firmly. Where a row states a size, it is once, few, many or the class of an expanded clone; other rows omit it.

>TRBJ1-5|TRBV2|NA|many
CASSEGGSLLSPQHF
TGTGCCAGCAGTGAGGGCGGAAGCCTCCTATCGCCCCAGCATTTT
>TRBJ2-3|TRBV4-3|NA|few
CASSQDRWAIPLTDTQYF
TGCGCCAGCAGCCAAGATCGGTGGGCGATTCCCCTTACAGATACGCAGTATTTT
>TRBJ1-4|TRBV7-9|NA|NA
CASSLVATFNEKLFF
TGTGCCAGCAGCTTAGTGGCTACCTTTAATGAAAAACTGTTTTTT
>TRBJ1-1|TRBV29-1|NA|NA
CSVHRATEAFF
TGCAGCGTCCACCGTGCCACTGAAGCTTTCTTT
>TRBJ2-6|TRBV6-1|NA|many
CASNRSPGANVLTF
TGTGCCAGCAACCGCTCTCCTGGGGCCAACGTCCTGACTTTC
>TRBJ2-2|TRBV11-1|TRBD1|NA
CASSPDRVDTGELFF
TGTGCCAGCAGCCCAGACAGGGTCGACACCGGGGAGCTGTTTTTT
>TRBJ1-5|TRBV30|NA|NA
CAWSGGGVSNQPQHF
TGTGCCTGGAGTGGAGGAGGTGTCAGCAATCAGCCCCAGCATTTT
>TRBJ2-7|TRBV30|TRBD1|few
CAWTRQGINYEQYF
TGTGCCTGGACCCGACAGGGGATTAACTACGAGCAGTACTTC
>TRBJ2-3|TRBV7-2|NA|few
CASSFTTNSGDTQYF
TGTGCCAGCAGCTTTACTACTAATAGCGGTGATACGCAGTATTTT
>TRBJ1-1|TRBV5-1|NA|few
CASSLGGVRGTEAFF
TGCGCCAGCAGCTTGGGAGGGGTTCGCGGCACTGAAGCTTTCTTT
>TRBJ1-1|TRBV4-3|NA|few
CASSQDYRATEAFF
TGCGCCAGCAGCCAAGATTACCGGGCCACTGAAGCTTTCTTT
>TRBJ2-4|TRBV15|TRBD2|many
CATSSWGAGENIQYF
TGTGCCACCAGCAGTTGGGGAGCGGGAGAGAACATTCAGTACTTC
>TRBJ1-5|TRBV6-6|NA|few
CASTEHRLSNQPQHF
TGTGCCAGCACCGAACACCGTCTTAGCAATCAGCCCCAGCATTTT
>TRBJ2-5|TRBV18|NA|few
CASSPGKAATQETQYF
TGTGCCAGCTCACCAGGAAAGGCGGCGACTCAAGAGACCCAGTACTTC
>TRBJ2-3|TRBV2|NA|many
CASTQGYTDTQYF
TGTGCCAGCACGCAGGGGTACACAGATACGCAGTATTTT
>TRBJ2-1|TRBV7-3|NA|NA
CASSLMGVRTGAEQFF
TGTGCCAGCAGCTTAATGGGAGTCCGGACTGGCGCTGAGCAGTTCTTC
>TRBJ2-5|TRBV7-2|NA|few
CASSFRAMGETQYF
TGTGCCAGCAGCTTTAGAGCTATGGGGGAGACCCAGTACTTC
>TRBJ2-1|TRBV12-1|NA|few
CASSFLAARSLF
TGTGCCAGCAGCTTTTTAGCGGCCAGGAGCCTCTTC
>TRBJ2-4|TRBV6-1|NA|NA
CATDKTENIQYF
TGTGCCACCGACAAAACAGAAAACATTCAGTACTTC
>TRBJ2-1|TRBV15|NA|NA
CATSRVQGNEQFF
TGTGCCACCAGCAGGGTACAGGGAAATGAGCAGTTCTTC
>TRBJ2-1|TRBV4-2|TRBD1|NA
CASSQVQGPYNEQFF
TGTGCCAGCAGCCAAGTACAGGGGCCCTACAATGAGCAGTTCTTC
>TRBJ2-7|TRBV28|TRBD1|once
CASSSLDRVSYEQYF
TGTGCCAGCAGCTCCCTGGACAGGGTATCCTACGAGCAGTACTTC
>TRBJ2-2|TRBV11-2|NA|few
CASTWDWNTGELFF
TGTGCCAGCACATGGGACTGGAACACCGGGGAGCTGTTTTTT
>TRBJ2-1|TRBV20-1|NA|few
CSANRVEQFF
TGCAGTGCTAATAGGGTGGAGCAGTTCTTC
>TRBJ2-1|TRBV7-2|NA|few
CASSPTTGTYNEQFF
TGTGCCAGCAGCCCCACGACAGGAACTTACAATGAGCAGTTCTTC
>TRBJ2-5|TRBV7-9|NA|few
CASSKGLAGETQYF
TGTGCCAGCAGCAAGGGCCTAGCAGGAGAGACCCAGTACTTC
>TRBJ2-7|TRBV6-6|NA|few
CASGRSGITYEQYF
TGTGCCAGCGGCCGTAGCGGTATTACCTACGAGCAGTACTTC
>TRBJ2-1|TRBV29-1|NA|many
CSAGEGLAYNEQFF
TGCAGCGCCGGGGAAGGACTTGCTTACAATGAGCAGTTCTTC
>TRBJ2-7|TRBV30|NA|NA
CAWRQRFPLTYEQYF
TGTGCCTGGAGACAAAGGTTTCCATTAACCTACGAGCAGTACTTC
>TRBJ2-7|TRBV21-1|NA|NA
CASSQWYEQYF
TGTGCCAGCAGTCAATGGTACGAGCAGTACTTC
>TRBJ2-7|TRBV27|TRBD1|NA
CASSTDREHEQYF
TGTGCCAGCAGCACGGACAGGGAACACGAGCAGTACTTC
>TRBJ1-5|TRBV30|TRBD1|few
CAWSDRDNQPQHF
TGTGCCTGGAGCGACAGGGACAATCAGCCCCAGCATTTT
>TRBJ1-2|TRBV5-1|NA|NA
CARRDLSYGYTF
TGCGCCAGGCGGGACCTAAGCTATGGCTACACCTTC
>TRBJ2-1|TRBV11-2|TRBD2|few
CASSLSGFYNEQFF
TGTGCCAGCAGCCTTAGCGGGTTCTACAATGAGCAGTTCTTC
>TRBJ2-1|TRBV28|NA|NA
CASSPMMGGSEQFF
TGTGCCAGCAGTCCCATGATGGGCGGTAGCGAGCAGTTCTTC
>TRBJ2-7|TRBV10-3|TRBD2|NA
CAISEPGLAGYEQYF
TGTGCCATCAGTGAGCCGGGACTAGCGGGGTACGAGCAGTACTTC